The 21 T cell receptor beta chains below were found in one sample sequenced in a study of T-cell memory formation after mild COVID-19. A single record per CDR3 protein comes from TCRdb applying MiXCR to the 5' RACE reads. The top ten clones hold less than 6.5% of a sample with approximately 99,000 distinct CDR3 sequences, roughly a sixth of them seen once. The material sequenced was PBMCs or a T cell subset sorted from them (not recorded which). The receptors shown here come from a man between 18 and 35 years old who had mild COVID-19 (a few samples of this study predate the infection). Cell type and time point are not known.

The chain has TRBV7-3 and TRBJ2-2; 7 nucleotides agree with TRBD1. This CDR3 has 16 amino acids. Losses at the gene ends were 0 bases for V and 6 bases for J; bases not matched to a gene: 7. Germline V gives CDR1 SGHTA, CDR2 FQGTGA. The CDR3 sequence is CASSLTAGTAAGELFF. The CDR3 coding sequence is TGTGCCAGCAGCTTAACGGCCGGGACAGCTGCCGGGGAGCTGTTTTTT.

About this clonotype itself: A much more abundant neighbour one base away suggests this may be a read error. The chain employs TRBV12-3 or TRBV12-4 and TRBJ1-2, with no clear D. CDR3 length equals 13 residues. The CDR3 DNA is TGTGCCAGAAGTTTAAAGGTTGTCTATGGCTACACCTTC. This encodes CARSLKVVYGYTF.

As DNA, the CDR3 is TGCAGTGCTAGTGGCAGGGAAGTCGGATACAATGAGCAGTTCTTC. Its translation: CSASGREVGYNEQFF. The chain links TRBV20-1 to TRBJ2-1; possible D gene TRBD1, 5 bases. CDR1 DFQATT and CDR2 SNEGSKA come from the germline V gene (reference sequence). The CDR3 covers 15 residues. Trimming removed 3 bases at V and 4 bases at J, with 16 bases between.

This chain joins TRBV12-3 or TRBV12-4 and TRBJ2-1, with TRBD1 identical over 7 bases. The V gene end was trimmed by 5 bases and the J gene end by 6 bases; junction bases not matched to a gene: 7. The CDR3 has 14 residues. Here the CDR3 reads CASSQDRIRNEQFF. The CDR3 nucleotides are TGTGCCAGCAGTCAGGACAGGATACGCAATGAGCAGTTCTTC.

A few counts support this clonotype. This rearrangement joins TRBV5-1 to TRBJ2-2; TRBD1 aligns across 10 bases. The V and J ends lost 4 bases and 5 bases, in that order; junction bases with no gene match: 5. The germline V gene encodes CDR1 SGHRS and CDR2 YFSETQ. This CDR3 comprises 15 residues. CDR3 amino acids: CASSRGQGRTGELFF. CDR3 DNA sequence: TGCGCCAGCAGCAGGGGACAGGGGAGAACCGGGGAGCTGTTTTTT.

The rearrangement joins TRBV4-1 to TRBJ1-1; TRBD1 is a possible D gene (6 bases). There are 15 residues in the CDR3. Germline-derived CDR1 and CDR2 are MGHRA and YSYEKL. V was pared by 5 bases and J by 10 bases, with 23 bases between. This CDR3 is CASSINRVGRPGAFF. CDR3 coding DNA: TGCGCCAGCAGCATAAACAGGGTCGGGAGACCTGGAGCTTTCTTT.

This clonotype has ten or more counts. The CDR3 spells CATRAYNSPLHF. CDR3 DNA: TGTGCCACCCGGGCGTATAATTCACCCCTCCACTTT. The V and J genes are TRBV6-5 and TRBJ1-6; unclear D gene. Germline CDR1 is MNHEY and CDR2 is SVGAGI. With 10 bases removed from V and 4 bases from J, the gap between germline ends came to 8 bases. The CDR3 contains 12 residues.

The chain carries TRBV4-3 and TRBJ2-3, with D possibly being TRBD2 (5 bases). Germline CDR1 LGHNA, CDR2 YSLEER. The CDR3 contains 16 residues. V lost 3 bases and J lost 1, with 14 bases in between. CDR3 in DNA: TGCGCCAGCAGCCACCGGACGGGGAAAGGCACAGATACGCAGTATTTT. It is translated as CASSHRTGKGTDTQYF.

J is TRBJ1-1 and V is TRBV5-8; no clear D gene. The length of the CDR3 is 14 residues. V gave up 0 bases and J gave up 1 base, with 7 bases separating them. In germline, CDR1 is SGHTS, CDR2 YDEGEE. The CDR3 nucleotides read TGTGCCAGCAGCTTGGAGCCCGGGAACACTGAAGCTTTCTTT. It specifies CASSLEPGNTEAFF.

This clonotype was observed many times. One junction end does not reproduce the germline sequence, and a read error may be involved. V is TRBV11-2 and J is TRBJ2-5; 8 bases are shared with TRBD1. The length of the CDR3 is 14 residues. Germline V lookup: CDR1 SGHAT, CDR2 FQNNGV. DNA for the CDR3: TGCGCCAGCAGCTTGGGGACAGGTCAAGAGACCCAGTACTTC. Encoded protein: CASSLGTGQETQYF.

This clonotype occurred a few times. The V call is TRBV20-1, the J call TRBJ2-6; D gene uncertain. The germline V gene has CDR1 DFQATT and CDR2 SNEGSKA (reference sequence). The V and J ends lost 3 bases and 3 bases respectively, with 9 bases between them. The CDR3 length is 14 residues. CDR3 nucleotides: TGCAGTGCTAGTTGGGTTGGTGGGGCCAACGTCCTGACTTTC. This translates into CSASWVGGANVLTF.

This clonotype has a handful of counts. The rearrangement uses TRBV12-3 or TRBV12-4 and TRBJ1-5, with D perhaps matching TRBD1 (6 bases). The CDR3 loop spans 14 amino acids. V gave up 3 bases and J gave up 4 bases, with 10 bases separating them. CDR3 DNA sequence: TGTGCCAGCAGTTTTGGACAGCGTAATCAGCCCCAGCATTTT. As protein: CASSFGQRNQPQHF.

There are a few counts of this clonotype. The CDR3 bases are TGTGCCTGGAGTCCGGCAGGGATCTACGAGCAGTACTTC. Residues: CAWSPAGIYEQYF. The chain couples TRBV30 to TRBJ2-7, with a possible D match to TRBD1 (5 bases). From germline, CDR1 is GTSNPN and CDR2 SVGIG (reference sequence). This CDR3 is 13 amino acids long. Trimming took off 2 bases at V and 3 bases at J, with 11 bases between the two ends.

This rearrangement joins TRBV12-3 or TRBV12-4 to TRBJ2-5, with TRBD1 matching 8 bases. CDR3 length: 14 residues. V was pared by 2 bases and J by 5 bases, with 4 bases of the junction left unmatched. Here the CDR3 DNA reads TGTGCCAGCAGTTTAAGACAGGGGAGGGAGACCCAGTACTTC. It translates to CASSLRQGRETQYF.

The gene calls are TRBV5-1 and TRBJ1-2; 7 bases are shared with TRBD1. The CDR3 runs 12 residues. Trimming at V came to 3 bases and at J to 6 bases, leaving 2 bases not matched to a gene. In germline, CDR1 is SGHRS, CDR2 YFSETQ. The CDR3 sequence is CASSWDSHGYTF. The CDR3 DNA follows: TGCGCCAGCAGCTGGGACAGCCATGGCTACACCTTC.

This CDR3 reads CASSQLAGDTDTQYF. CDR3 in DNA: TGTGCCAGCAGCCAGCTAGCGGGGGACACAGATACGCAGTATTTT. This sequence joins TRBV5-6 and TRBJ2-3, with 10 bases that match TRBD2. This CDR3 spans 15 amino acids. With V trimmed by 4 bases and J by 2 bases, 4 bases remained unmatched. Germline loops: CDR1 SGHDT, CDR2 YYEEEE.

This clonotype turned up a few times. The rearrangement uses TRBV7-2 and TRBJ1-3; TRBD1 is a possible D gene (5 bases). Trimming removed 5 bases at V and 9 bases at J, with 14 bases between. The CDR3 loop spans 13 amino acids. The germline gives CDR1 SGHTA, CDR2 FQGNSA. CDR3 sequence: CASSERDGGTIYF. The DNA for the CDR3 is TGTGCCAGCAGCGAGCGGGACGGAGGCACCATATATTTT.

The chain joins TRBV12-3 or TRBV12-4 to TRBJ1-5, with D hard to call. The V end was cut by 5 bases, the J end by 5 bases, with 7 bases between. The CDR3 is 12 amino acids. The CDR3 loop is CASSIRDQPQHF. The CDR3 bases are TGTGCCAGCAGTATCCGGGATCAGCCCCAGCATTTT.

This clonotype has just one count. The CDR3 sequence: CASSIGGGDSTGELFF. The CDR3 nucleotides are TGTGCCAGCAGCATAGGCGGCGGGGACTCCACCGGGGAGCTGTTTTTT. V is TRBV7-3 and J is TRBJ2-2, with D perhaps TRBD2 (6 bases). Germline values: CDR1 SGHTA, CDR2 FQGTGA. V was shortened by 5 bases and J by 4 bases, with 17 bases between the two germline ends. This CDR3 has 16 residues.

The rearrangement uses TRBV18 and TRBJ2-7, with D hard to call. The V end lost 5 bases, the J end lost 2 bases, and 7 bases lay between the germline ends. CDR3 size: 12 residues. Germline values: CDR1 KGHSH, CDR2 LQKENI. CDR3 DNA sequence: TGTGCCAGCTCAACGGACCCCTACGAGCAGTACGTC. Residues: CASSTDPYEQYV.

This clonotype was observed a handful of times. V and J are TRBV6-5 and TRBJ2-3, with no clear D. Looked up from germline, CDR1 is MNHEY and CDR2 is SVGAGI. V was clipped by 6 bases and J by 1 base, with 17 bases between them. The CDR3 is 16 amino acids. In DNA form, the CDR3 reads TGTGCCAGCAGCCCTTCCGGGCCGGGTCGCACAGATACGCAGTATTTT. Protein: CASSPSGPGRTDTQYF.